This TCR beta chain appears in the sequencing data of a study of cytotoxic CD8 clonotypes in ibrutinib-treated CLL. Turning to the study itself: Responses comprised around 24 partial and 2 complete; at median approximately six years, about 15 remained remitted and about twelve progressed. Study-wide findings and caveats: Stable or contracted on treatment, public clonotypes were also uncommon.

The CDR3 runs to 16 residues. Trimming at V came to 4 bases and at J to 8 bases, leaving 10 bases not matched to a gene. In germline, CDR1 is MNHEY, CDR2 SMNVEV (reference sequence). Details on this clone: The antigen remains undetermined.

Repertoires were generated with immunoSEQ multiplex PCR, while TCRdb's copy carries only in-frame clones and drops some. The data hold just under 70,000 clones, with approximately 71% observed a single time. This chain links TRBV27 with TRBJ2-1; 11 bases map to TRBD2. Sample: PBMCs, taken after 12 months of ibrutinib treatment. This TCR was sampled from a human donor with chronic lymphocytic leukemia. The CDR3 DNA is TGTGCCAGCAGTTCGGTAGCGGGGGGGCCGTTCTATGAGCAGTTCTTC. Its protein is CASSSVAGGPFYEQFF.